The 26 T cell receptor beta chains below were found in one sample sequenced in a study of CD8+ T cells in alopecia areata (dated by TCRdb to the late 2010s). Libraries were built with the immunoSEQ multiplex PCR assay. RNA was extracted from all samples and reverse transcribed into cDNA, which served as template for TCR sequencing. TCRdb took this table from immuneACCESS and kept in-frame rearrangements with V and J called. Such tables lack part of the clones; where checked against another copy, unresolved V genes explain under half of the gap, and the rest is unexplained. Present in this sample are around 140,000 clones, about 87% of which were seen just once. Together, the top ten hold less than 15% of the sample. The time point label of this sample denotes: baseline before oral tofacitinib. This specimen consisted of CD8+ T cells sorted from blood, obtained at week 0. These receptors all come from a human donor with alopecia areata.

This clone was seen only once. The chain carries TRBV29-1 and TRBJ1-1, with D perhaps matching TRBD1 (5 bases). Per the germline V gene, CDR1 is SQVTM and CDR2 is ANQGSEA. CDR3 length: 13 residues. The V end was cut by 6 bases, the J end by 6 bases, with 17 bases between. Here the CDR3 reads CSVVRDPSAEAFF. For the CDR3, the DNA is TGCAGCGTGGTGCGGGACCCCTCGGCTGAAGCTTTCTTT. The full variable domain, rest sourced from reference TRBV29-1 and TRBJ1-1, is SAVISQKPSRDICQRGTSLTIQCQVDSQVTMMFWYRQQPGQSLTLIATANQGSEATYESGFVIDKFPISRPNLTFSTLTVSNMSPEDSSIYLCSVVRDPSAEAFFGQGTRLTVV.

The CDR3 here is CASRGQFYEQYF. CDR3 bases: TGTGCCAGCAGGGGACAGTTCTACGAGCAGTACTTC. The chain employs TRBV6-1 and TRBJ2-7; 7 bases map to TRBD1. Germline V gene data show CDR1 as MNHNS and CDR2 as SASEGT. V shed 6 bases and J 3 bases; nucleotides not matched to a gene: 2. The CDR3 totals 12 residues.

The chain joins TRBV27 to TRBJ2-7; perhaps TRBD1 as D (6 bases). The germline V and J ends were trimmed by 5 bases and 3 bases, with 8 bases remaining between them. There are 12 residues in the CDR3. Germline CDR1 is MNHEY and CDR2 is SMNVEV (reference sequence). The CDR3 region is CASSTGFYEQYF. CDR3 in DNA: TGTGCCAGCAGTACAGGGTTCTACGAGCAGTACTTC.

This rearrangement joins TRBV30 to TRBJ2-3, with TRBD2 matching 10 bases. The CDR3 is made up of 17 amino acids. The ends lost 0 bases at V and 4 bases at J; junction bases unmatched: 10. Per the germline V gene, CDR1 is GTSNPN and CDR2 is SVGIG (reference sequence). CDR3 amino acids: CAWSVLLAGDIPDTQYF. CDR3 in DNA: TGTGCCTGGAGTGTACTTCTAGCGGGAGATATCCCAGATACGCAGTATTTT. Drawing the rest from reference TRBV30 and TRBJ2-3, the complete variable domain is SQTIHQWPATLVQPVGSPLSLECTVEGTSNPNLYWYRQAAGRGLQLLFYSVGIGQISSEVPQNLSASRPQDRQFILSSKKLLLSDSGFYLCAWSVLLAGDIPDTQYFGPGTRLTVL.

This chain joins TRBV6-1 and TRBJ2-1, with D hard to call. Germline assignment: CDR1 MNHNS and CDR2 SASEGT. V lost 2 bases and J 4 bases, leaving 6 bases between the germline ends. This CDR3 is built from 13 residues. The chain's CDR3 is CASSEHRYNEQFF. CDR3 nucleotide sequence: TGTGCCAGCAGTGAACACAGATACAATGAGCAGTTCTTC.

The chain links TRBV5-1 to TRBJ2-3; possibly TRBD1 for D (6 bases). The CDR3 runs 13 residues. The V gene's germline CDR1 is SGHRS and CDR2 YFSETQ. The V end was cut by 4 bases, the J end by 5 bases, with 11 bases between. The CDR3 loop is CASSTGTGDTQYF. CDR3 coding DNA: TGCGCCAGCAGCACAGGGACCGGAGATACGCAGTATTTT.

The V and J genes are TRBV6-1 and TRBJ2-7; 7 nucleotides agree with TRBD1. In germline, CDR1 is MNHNS, CDR2 SASEGT. V lost 10 bases, J lost 4 bases, and 4 bases stayed unmatched. The CDR3 covers 11 residues. CDR3 nucleotides: TGTGCCACTACGACAGGGTACGAGCAGTACTTC. Translating gives CATTTGYEQYF.

This chain links TRBV7-9 with TRBJ2-1; no reliable D call. This CDR3 spans 14 amino acids. V lost 2 bases, J lost 8 bases, and 13 bases lay in between. The germline V gene encodes CDR1 SEHNR and CDR2 FQNEAQ (reference sequence). The DNA for the CDR3 is TGTGCCAGCAGCTTATCTCTTGTGTCCCATGAGCAGTTCTTC. Translating gives CASSLSLVSHEQFF. Full variable domain (outside the CDR3, taken from reference TRBV7-9 and TRBJ2-1): DTGVSQNPRHKITKRGQNVTFRCDPISEHNRLYWYRQTLGQGPEFLTYFQNEAQLEKSRLLSDRFSAERPKGSFSTLEIQRTEQGDSAMYLCASSLSLVSHEQFFGPGTRLTVL.

This clone was observed a few times. V gene TRBV7-9 combines with J gene TRBJ2-3, with D possibly called TRBD1 or TRBD2 (5 bases each). The CDR3 loop spans 16 amino acids. Germline V gives CDR1 SEHNR, CDR2 FQNEAQ (reference sequence). Between the trimmed V and J ends, which lost 5 bases and 2 bases, there was a span of 17 bases. DNA for the CDR3: TGTGCCAGCAGCGCCCTGGGACCCGCCGACACAGATACGCAGTATTTT. It encodes CASSALGPADTDTQYF.

J is TRBJ2-7 and V is TRBV7-9; the match to TRBD2 covers 7 bases. The length of the CDR3 is 15 residues. The trim removed 5 bases at V and 0 bases at J, leaving 7 bases unmatched. Per the germline V gene, CDR1 is SEHNR and CDR2 is FQNEAQ (reference sequence). CDR3 sequence reads: CASSPQERGSYEQYF. As DNA, the CDR3 is TGTGCCAGCAGCCCCCAGGAGCGGGGCTCCTACGAGCAGTACTTC.

This clone was seen more than once but under ten times. This chain uses TRBV6-5 with TRBJ2-2; D is uncertain. CDR1 and CDR2 from the germline V gene are MNHEY and SVGAGI. This CDR3 has 15 residues. Trimming took off 0 bases at V and 1 base at J, with 6 bases between the two ends. This CDR3 is CASSYSRQNTGELFF. In DNA, the CDR3 is TGTGCCAGCAGTTACTCGAGACAGAACACCGGGGAGCTGTTTTTT.

This chain uses TRBV9 with TRBJ1-1, with D hard to call. The V end lost 3 bases, the J end lost 2 bases, and 11 bases lay between the germline ends. The CDR3 covers 14 residues. The germline CDR1 and CDR2 sequences are SGDLS and YYNGEE. CDR3 coding DNA: TGTGCCAGCAGCGGAGGCCGGGTAAACACTGAAGCTTTCTTT. Protein: CASSGGRVNTEAFF.

The sample holds a few counts of this clone. The rearrangement joins TRBV7-6 to TRBJ2-7, with no clear D. This CDR3 region has 14 residues. The germline CDR1 and CDR2 sequences are SGHVS and FNYEAQ. V was cut by 2 bases and J by 2 bases, with 10 bases left in between. CDR3 coding DNA: TGTGCCAGCAGCTTAACGGCCAGAACCTACGAGCAGTACTTC. Translating it yields CASSLTARTYEQYF.

The rearrangement links TRBV5-4 to TRBJ2-3; D is undetermined. Looked up from germline, CDR1 is SGHNT and CDR2 is YYREEE (reference sequence). Trimming cost V 0 bases and J 0 bases, with 8 bases left between them. CDR3 length equals 15 residues. The CDR3 bases are TGTGCCAGCAGCTTGGGCGCATCTAGCACAGATACGCAGTATTTT. Translating it yields CASSLGASSTDTQYF.

The rearrangement links TRBV5-6 to TRBJ2-5; D gene uncertain. CDR1 SGHDT and CDR2 YYEEEE come from the germline V gene. The CDR3 has 14 amino acids. V dropped 2 bases and J dropped 1 base, with 9 bases sitting between them. The CDR3 protein is CASSFMKAQETQYF. Here the CDR3 DNA reads TGTGCCAGCAGCTTTATGAAAGCCCAAGAGACCCAGTACTTC.

The J gene is TRBJ2-3, the V gene TRBV19; 7 positions agree with TRBD1. CDR3 length: 17 residues. Germline V CDR1 and CDR2: LNHDA, SQIVND (reference sequence). After removal of 4 bases from V and 2 bases from J, the junction contained 12 bases not matched to a gene. In DNA form, the CDR3 reads TGTGCCAGTAGTACTCATGAATTGGGACAGCCCACAGATACGCAGTATTTT. Its translation is CASSTHELGQPTDTQYF.

The chain carries TRBV29-1 and TRBJ2-1; TRBD1 is a possible D gene (5 bases). Trimming left V 4 bases short and J 2 bases short, with 15 bases between. The CDR3 is 15 amino acids. The germline CDR1 and CDR2 sequences are SQVTM and ANQGSEA. CDR3 DNA: TGCAGCGTTGGTAGGGCAGGGCGTACCTACAATGAGCAGTTCTTC. This translates into CSVGRAGRTYNEQFF.

This clone occurred once. V usage is TRBV6-1 and J usage is TRBJ2-1; TRBD2 is a possible D gene (5 bases). V gave up 0 bases and J gave up 7 bases, with 19 bases separating them. CDR1 and CDR2 (germline): MNHNS, SASEGT. The CDR3 runs to 17 residues. Written as DNA, the CDR3 is TGTGCCAGCAGTGAAGCGGAAGCGGTAGCGTTACAGAATGAGCAGTTCTTC. Its protein is CASSEAEAVALQNEQFF.

The chain joins TRBV29-1 to TRBJ2-1; tentative D call: TRBD2 (6 bases). Trimming pared 1 base from V and 7 bases from J, leaving 8 bases between. The CDR3 totals 12 residues. Germline V CDR1 and CDR2: SQVTM, ANQGSEA. This chain's CDR3 is CSVEVEGNEQFF. For the CDR3, the DNA is TGCAGCGTTGAAGTGGAGGGGAATGAGCAGTTCTTC.

Written as DNA, the CDR3 is TGTGCCAGCAGTGGGATCGGGACAGGGGTTTGGGGAGCCAAAAACATTCAGTACTTC. Its translation is CASSGIGTGVWGAKNIQYF. The rearrangement links TRBV27 to TRBJ2-4; 10 bases line up with TRBD1. The V gene's germline CDR1 is MNHEY and CDR2 SMNVEV (reference sequence). This CDR3 is built from 19 residues. V lost 5 bases and J lost 0; bases outside the gene matches: 13.

The chain combines TRBV9 with TRBJ2-3, with 7 bases fitting TRBD1. CDR1 SGDLS and CDR2 YYNGEE come from the germline V gene. This CDR3 contains 15 residues. The V and J ends lost 6 bases and 0 bases, in that order; junction bases with no gene match: 7. For the CDR3, the DNA is TGTGCCAGCACGCGACAGGGCACGAGCACAGATACGCAGTATTTT. Protein: CASTRQGTSTDTQYF.

CDR3 amino acids: CASNPLAGGAGEQFF. CDR3 sequence (DNA): TGTGCCAGCAACCCCCTAGCGGGAGGCGCCGGTGAGCAGTTCTTC. The genes are TRBV4-2 and TRBJ2-1; TRBD2 aligns across 11 bases. Germline loops: CDR1 LGHNA, CDR2 YNFKEQ. The CDR3 is made up of 15 amino acids. Trimming cost V 7 bases and J 9 bases; bases outside gene matches: 11.

This chain connects TRBV6-4 to TRBJ2-3, with TRBD1 matching 10 bases. From germline, CDR1 is MRHNA and CDR2 SNTAGT. The CDR3 sequence is 15 residues long. Trimming cost V 2 bases and J 2 bases; bases outside gene matches: 1. Written as DNA, the CDR3 is TGTGCCAGCAGTGACGGGACAGGGGACACAGATACGCAGTATTTT. Translation gives CASSDGTGDTDTQYF.

The chain employs TRBV27 and TRBJ2-1; D not certain. CDR1 is MNHEY and CDR2 is SMNVEV in the germline V gene (reference sequence). The germline V and J ends were trimmed by 5 bases and 5 bases, with 4 bases remaining between them. This CDR3 spans 11 amino acids. This chain's CDR3 is CASSKDNEQFF. The CDR3 DNA reads as TGTGCCAGCAGTAAGGACAATGAGCAGTTCTTC.

This clone was detected a few times. V is TRBV7-9 and J is TRBJ2-7; TRBD2 matches at 8 bases. With 4 bases clipped from V and 5 bases from J, the junction kept 1 base outside the gene matches. The CDR3 runs 12 residues. The V gene's germline CDR1 is SEHNR and CDR2 FQNEAQ (reference sequence). CDR3 bases: TGTGCCAGCAGCTCCGGGGGGGACGAGCAGTACTTC. Amino acids: CASSSGGDEQYF.

The V and J genes are TRBV2 and TRBJ2-5, with no clear D. CDR3 length: 13 amino acids. The V end lost 4 bases, the J end lost 0 bases, and 6 bases lay between the germline ends. CDR1 is SNHLY, CDR2 FYNNEI, per germline. CDR3: CASSVGNQETQYF. CDR3 nucleotide sequence: TGTGCCAGCAGTGTTGGCAACCAAGAGACCCAGTACTTC.